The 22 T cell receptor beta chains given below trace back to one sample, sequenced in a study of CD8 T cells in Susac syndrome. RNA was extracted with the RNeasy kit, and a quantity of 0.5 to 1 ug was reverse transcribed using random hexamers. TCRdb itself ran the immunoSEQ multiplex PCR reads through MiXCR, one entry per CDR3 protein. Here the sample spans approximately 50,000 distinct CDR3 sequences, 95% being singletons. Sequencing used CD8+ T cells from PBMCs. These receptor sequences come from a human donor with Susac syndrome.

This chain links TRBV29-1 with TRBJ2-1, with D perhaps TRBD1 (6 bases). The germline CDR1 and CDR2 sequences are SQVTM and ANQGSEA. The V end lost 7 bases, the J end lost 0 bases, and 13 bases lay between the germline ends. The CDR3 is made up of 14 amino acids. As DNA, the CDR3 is TGCAGCGACAAACAGGGTAGCTCCTACAATGAGCAGTTCTTC. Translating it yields CSDKQGSSYNEQFF.

The CDR3 protein is CASSQIRGPQHF. In DNA, the CDR3 is TGTGCCAGCAGCCAAATCCGAGGGCCCCAGCATTTT. This sequence joins TRBV3-1 and TRBJ1-5; no clear D. The CDR3 sequence is 12 residues long. Per germline, CDR1 LGHDT and CDR2 YNNKEL (reference sequence). V shed 2 bases and J shed 9 bases, with 8 bases lying between them.

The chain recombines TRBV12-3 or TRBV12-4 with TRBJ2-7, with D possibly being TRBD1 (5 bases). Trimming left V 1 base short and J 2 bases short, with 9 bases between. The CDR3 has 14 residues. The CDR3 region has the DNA TGTGCCAGCAGTTTAGACGGCAGGGCCTACGAGCAGTACTTC. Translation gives CASSLDGRAYEQYF.

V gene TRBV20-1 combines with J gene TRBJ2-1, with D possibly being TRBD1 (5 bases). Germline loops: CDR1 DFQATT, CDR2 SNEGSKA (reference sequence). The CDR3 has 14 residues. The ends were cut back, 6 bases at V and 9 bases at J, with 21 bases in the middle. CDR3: CSARRDSIPLEQFF. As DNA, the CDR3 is TGCAGTGCGAGGCGCGACAGCATTCCGCTTGAGCAGTTCTTC.

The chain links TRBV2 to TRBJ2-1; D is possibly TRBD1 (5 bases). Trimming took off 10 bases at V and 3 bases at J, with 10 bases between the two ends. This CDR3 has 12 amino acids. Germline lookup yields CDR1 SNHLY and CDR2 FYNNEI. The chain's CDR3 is CAIPDSYNEQFF. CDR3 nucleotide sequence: TGTGCCATCCCAGACAGCTACAATGAGCAGTTCTTC.

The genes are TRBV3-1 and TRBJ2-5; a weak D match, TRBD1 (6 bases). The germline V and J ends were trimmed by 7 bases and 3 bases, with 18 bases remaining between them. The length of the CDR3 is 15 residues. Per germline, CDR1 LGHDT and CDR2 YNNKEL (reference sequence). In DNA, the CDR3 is TGTGCCAGCAACCACCCCGGGACAAGAAAAGAGACCCAGTACTTC. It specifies CASNHPGTRKETQYF.

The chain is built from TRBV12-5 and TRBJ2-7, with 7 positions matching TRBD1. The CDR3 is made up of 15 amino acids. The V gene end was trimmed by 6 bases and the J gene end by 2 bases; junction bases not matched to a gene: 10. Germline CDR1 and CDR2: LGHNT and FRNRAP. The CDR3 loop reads CASGPTGVSAYEQYF. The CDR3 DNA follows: TGTGCTAGTGGCCCTACAGGGGTATCCGCCTACGAGCAGTACTTC.

DNA for the CDR3: TGCGCCAGCAGCCCATACCTAGCGGGGGGCGGAGATACGCAGTATTTT. It translates to CASSPYLAGGGDTQYF. The chain links TRBV4-3 to TRBJ2-3; 11 positions agree with TRBD2. V lost 4 bases, J lost 5 bases, and 8 bases stayed unmatched. Per the germline V gene, CDR1 is LGHNA and CDR2 is YSLEER. This CDR3 region has 16 residues.

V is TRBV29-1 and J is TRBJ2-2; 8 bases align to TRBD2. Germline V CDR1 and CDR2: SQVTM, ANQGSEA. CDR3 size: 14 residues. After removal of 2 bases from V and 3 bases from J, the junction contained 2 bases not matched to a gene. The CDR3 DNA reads TGCAGCGTTGAACAGCGGGGGTACACCGGGGAGCTGTTTTTT. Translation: CSVEQRGYTGELFF.

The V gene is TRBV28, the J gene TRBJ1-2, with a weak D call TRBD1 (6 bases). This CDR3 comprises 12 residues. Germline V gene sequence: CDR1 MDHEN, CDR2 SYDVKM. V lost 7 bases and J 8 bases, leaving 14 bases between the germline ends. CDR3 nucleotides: TGTGCCAGCACCGAGTTGGGGGGCGGCTACACCTTC. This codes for CASTELGGGYTF.

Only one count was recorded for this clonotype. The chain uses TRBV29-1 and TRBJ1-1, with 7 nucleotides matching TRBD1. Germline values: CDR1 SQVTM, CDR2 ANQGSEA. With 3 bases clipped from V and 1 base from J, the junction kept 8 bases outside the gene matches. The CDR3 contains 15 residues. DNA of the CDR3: TGCAGCGTTGAGATTCCCGGGACAGCGAACACTGAAGCTTTCTTT. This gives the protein CSVEIPGTANTEAFF. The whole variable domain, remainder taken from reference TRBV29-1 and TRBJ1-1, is SAVISQKPSRDICQRGTSLTIQCQVDSQVTMMFWYRQQPGQSLTLIATANQGSEATYESGFVIDKFPISRPNLTFSTLTVSNMSPEDSSIYLCSVEIPGTANTEAFFGQGTRLTVV.

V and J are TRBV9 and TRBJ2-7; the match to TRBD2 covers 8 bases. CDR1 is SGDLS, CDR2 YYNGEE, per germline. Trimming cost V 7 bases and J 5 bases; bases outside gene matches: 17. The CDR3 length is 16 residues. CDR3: CASSGRTQRGSHEQYF. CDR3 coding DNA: TGTGCCAGCTCGGGCAGGACCCAGCGGGGGAGCCACGAGCAGTACTTC.

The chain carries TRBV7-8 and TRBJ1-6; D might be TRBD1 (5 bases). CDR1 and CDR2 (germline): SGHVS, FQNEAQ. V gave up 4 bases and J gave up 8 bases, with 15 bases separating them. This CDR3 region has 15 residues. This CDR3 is CASSSEGASDSPLHF. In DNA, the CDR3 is TGTGCCAGCAGCTCCGAAGGGGCATCAGATTCACCCCTCCACTTT.

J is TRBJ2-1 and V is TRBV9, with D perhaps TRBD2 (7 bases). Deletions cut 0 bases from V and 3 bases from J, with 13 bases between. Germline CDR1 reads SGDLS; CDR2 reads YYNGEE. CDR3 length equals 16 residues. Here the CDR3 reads CASSVEGRGLYNEQFF. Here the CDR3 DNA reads TGTGCCAGCAGCGTAGAAGGGCGGGGGCTCTACAATGAGCAGTTCTTC.

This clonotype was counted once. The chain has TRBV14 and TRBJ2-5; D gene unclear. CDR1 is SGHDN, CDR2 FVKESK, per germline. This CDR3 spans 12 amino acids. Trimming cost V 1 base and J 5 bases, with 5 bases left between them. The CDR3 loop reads CASSQARETQYF. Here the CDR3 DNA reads TGTGCCAGCAGCCAAGCCCGGGAGACCCAGTACTTC.

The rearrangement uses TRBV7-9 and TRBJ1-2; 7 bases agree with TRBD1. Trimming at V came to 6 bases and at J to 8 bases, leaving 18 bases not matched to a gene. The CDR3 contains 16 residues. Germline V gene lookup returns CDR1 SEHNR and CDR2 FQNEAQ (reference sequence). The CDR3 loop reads CASSPPPAGGTVGYTF. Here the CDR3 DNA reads TGTGCCAGCAGTCCGCCCCCAGCAGGGGGGACGGTCGGCTACACCTTC.

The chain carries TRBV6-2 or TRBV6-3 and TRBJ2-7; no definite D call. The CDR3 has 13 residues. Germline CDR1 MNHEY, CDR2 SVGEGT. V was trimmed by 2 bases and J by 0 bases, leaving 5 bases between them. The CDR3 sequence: CASSYGDSYEQYF. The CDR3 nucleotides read TGTGCCAGCAGTTACGGGGACTCCTACGAGCAGTACTTC.

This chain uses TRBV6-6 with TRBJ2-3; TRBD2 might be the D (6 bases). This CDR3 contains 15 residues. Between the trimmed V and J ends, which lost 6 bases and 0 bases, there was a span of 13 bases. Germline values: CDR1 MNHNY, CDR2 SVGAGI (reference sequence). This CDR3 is CASRAAGLSTDTQYF. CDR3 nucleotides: TGTGCCAGCAGAGCGGCGGGACTCAGCACAGATACGCAGTATTTT.

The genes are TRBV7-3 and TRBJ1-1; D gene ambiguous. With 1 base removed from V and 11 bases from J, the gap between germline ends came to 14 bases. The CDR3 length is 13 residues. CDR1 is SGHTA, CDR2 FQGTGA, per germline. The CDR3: CASSLREGTVAFF. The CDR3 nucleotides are TGTGCCAGCAGCTTAAGGGAGGGAACGGTGGCTTTCTTT.

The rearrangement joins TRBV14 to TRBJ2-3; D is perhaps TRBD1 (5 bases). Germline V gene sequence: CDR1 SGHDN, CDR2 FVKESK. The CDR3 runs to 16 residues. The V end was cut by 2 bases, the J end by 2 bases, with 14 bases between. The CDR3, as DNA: TGTGCCAGCAGCCAATTGGGCAGGGCGTCCACAGATACGCAGTATTTT. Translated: CASSQLGRASTDTQYF.

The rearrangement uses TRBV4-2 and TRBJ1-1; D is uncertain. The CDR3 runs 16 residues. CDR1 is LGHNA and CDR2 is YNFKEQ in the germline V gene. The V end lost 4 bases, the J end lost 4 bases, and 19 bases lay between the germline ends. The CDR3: CASSRDLPARGTEAFF. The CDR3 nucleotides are TGTGCCAGCAGCCGCGACCTCCCAGCTCGGGGCACTGAAGCTTTCTTT.

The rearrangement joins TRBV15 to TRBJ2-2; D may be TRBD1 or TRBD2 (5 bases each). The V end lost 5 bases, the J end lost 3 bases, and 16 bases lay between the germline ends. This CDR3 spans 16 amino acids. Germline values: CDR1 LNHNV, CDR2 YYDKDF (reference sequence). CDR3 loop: CATSSFGTGYTGELFF. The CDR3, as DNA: TGTGCCACCAGCTCTTTCGGGACGGGCTACACCGGGGAGCTGTTTTTT.